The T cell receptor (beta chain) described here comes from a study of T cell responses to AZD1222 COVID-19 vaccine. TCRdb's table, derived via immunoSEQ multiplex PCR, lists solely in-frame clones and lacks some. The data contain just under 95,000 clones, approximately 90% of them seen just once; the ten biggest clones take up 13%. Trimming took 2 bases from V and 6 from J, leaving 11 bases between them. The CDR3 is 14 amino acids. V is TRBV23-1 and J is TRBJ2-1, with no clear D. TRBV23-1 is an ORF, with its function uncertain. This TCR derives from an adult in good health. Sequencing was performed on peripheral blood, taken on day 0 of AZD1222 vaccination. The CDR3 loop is CASSQPTTINEQFF. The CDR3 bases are TGCGCCAGCAGTCAACCGACAACCATCAATGAGCAGTTCTTC.